This TCR beta chain comes out of a study of immune evolution from preneoplasia to lung adenocarcinoma. V trimming: 5 bases; J trimming: 10 bases; junction bases outside the gene matches: 4. This CDR3 spans 14 amino acids. The germline gives CDR1 SEHNR, CDR2 FQNEAQ (reference sequence). In the case of this clone: Antigen: not known.

Study-level points and caveats: Later-stage lesions seemingly showed higher T cell density and diversity than normal lung. Top clone share appeared to fall from AAH through AIS, MIA, adenocarcinoma.

Nucleic acids came from premalignant or tumor cells enriched by macro-dissection. The assay was immunoSEQ multiplex PCR, and TCRdb's table has in-frame clones only and misses some. In the table there are about 26,000 clones, approximately 74% of which are singletons. The sequencing sample was made of FFPE invasive lung adenocarcinoma tissue. The TCR was taken from a person in their sixties with invasive lung adenocarcinoma. Some clones in this sample may be carry-over from other donors' samples. The chain employs TRBV7-9 and TRBJ2-1; 14 bases align to TRBD2. The CDR3, as DNA: TGTGCCAGCAGCATGACTAGCGGGAGGGGGGAGCAGTTCTTC. This encodes CASSMTSGRGEQFF.